This T cell receptor beta chain was profiled in a study of shared clonotypes between healthy human individuals. Notes on the study in general: Naive CD4 clonotypes overlapped across several donors at roughly 5.1%. Clonotype sharing among donors was expected to depend on sequencing depth.

Only in-frame clones appear in the TCRdb table, and some are missing; sequencing was by immunoSEQ multiplex PCR. Of about 2.4 million clones listed, around nine tenths are singletons. Germline lookup yields CDR1 GTSNPN and CDR2 SVGIG (reference sequence). CDR3 size: 16 residues. V lost 6 bases, J lost 9 bases, and 17 bases stayed unmatched. Remarks on this clone: Its antigen is still unknown.

This rearrangement joins TRBV30 to TRBJ1-6; 7 bases align to TRBD1. Sequenced sample: naive CD4+ T cells sorted from blood. Subset of the sample: CD45RA+ positively selected. This TCR derives from a man between 18 and 35 years old in good health. Written as DNA, the CDR3 is TGTGCCTGTAAACCTGGGGACAGCAGTTTTAGTTCACCCCTCCACTTT. Protein: CACKPGDSSFSSPLHF.